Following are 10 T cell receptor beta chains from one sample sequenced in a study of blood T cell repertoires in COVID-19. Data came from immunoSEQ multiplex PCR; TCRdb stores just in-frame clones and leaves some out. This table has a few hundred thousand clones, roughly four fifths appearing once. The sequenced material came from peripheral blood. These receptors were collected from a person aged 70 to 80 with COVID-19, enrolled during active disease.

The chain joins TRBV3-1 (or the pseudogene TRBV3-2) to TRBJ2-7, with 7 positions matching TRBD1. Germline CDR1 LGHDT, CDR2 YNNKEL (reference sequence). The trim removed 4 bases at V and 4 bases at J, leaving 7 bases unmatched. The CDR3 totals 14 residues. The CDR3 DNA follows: TGTGCCAGCAGCCCCCGGGACAGCTCTTACGAGCAGTACTTC. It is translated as CASSPRDSSYEQYF.

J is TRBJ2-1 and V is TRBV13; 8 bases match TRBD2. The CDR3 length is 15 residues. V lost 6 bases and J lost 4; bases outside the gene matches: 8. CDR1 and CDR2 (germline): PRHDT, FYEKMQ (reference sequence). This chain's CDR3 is CASRNLAGLYNEQFF. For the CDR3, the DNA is TGTGCCAGCAGAAATCTAGCGGGTCTTTACAATGAGCAGTTCTTC.

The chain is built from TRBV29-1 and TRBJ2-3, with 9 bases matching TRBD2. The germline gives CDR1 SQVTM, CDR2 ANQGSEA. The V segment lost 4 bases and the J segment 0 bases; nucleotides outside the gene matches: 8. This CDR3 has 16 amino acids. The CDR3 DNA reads TGCAGCGTTGTGAGCGGGAGGTTATCTAGCACAGATACGCAGTATTTT. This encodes CSVVSGRLSSTDTQYF.

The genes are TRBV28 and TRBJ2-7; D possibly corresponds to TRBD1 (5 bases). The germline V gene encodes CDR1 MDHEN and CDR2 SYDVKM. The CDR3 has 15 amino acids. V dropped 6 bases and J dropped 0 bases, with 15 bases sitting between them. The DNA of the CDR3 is TGTGCCAGCAGCCCTCCAGGGTTTCGCTCCTACGAGCAGTACTTC. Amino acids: CASSPPGFRSYEQYF.

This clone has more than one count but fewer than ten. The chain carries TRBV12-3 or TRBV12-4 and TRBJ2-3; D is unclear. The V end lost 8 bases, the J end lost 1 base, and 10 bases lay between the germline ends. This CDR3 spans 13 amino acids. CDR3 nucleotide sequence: TGTGCCAGCCTAATTTCTGGCACAGATACGCAGTATTTT. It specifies CASLISGTDTQYF.

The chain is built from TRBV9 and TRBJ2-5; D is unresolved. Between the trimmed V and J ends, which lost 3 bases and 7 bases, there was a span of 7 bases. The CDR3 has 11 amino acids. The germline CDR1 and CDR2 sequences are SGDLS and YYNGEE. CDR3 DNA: TGTGCCAGCAGCGGCGCCGGGACCCAGTACTTC. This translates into CASSGAGTQYF.

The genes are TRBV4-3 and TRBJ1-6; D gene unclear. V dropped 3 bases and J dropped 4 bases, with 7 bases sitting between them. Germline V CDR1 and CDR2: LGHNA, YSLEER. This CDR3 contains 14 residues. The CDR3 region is CASSQTGYNSPLHF. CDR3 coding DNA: TGCGCCAGCAGCCAGACGGGGTATAATTCACCCCTCCACTTT.

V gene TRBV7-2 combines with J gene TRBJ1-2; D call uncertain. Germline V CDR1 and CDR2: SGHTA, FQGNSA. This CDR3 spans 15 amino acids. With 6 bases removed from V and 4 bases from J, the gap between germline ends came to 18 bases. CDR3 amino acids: CASSQPPATTYGYTF. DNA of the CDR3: TGTGCCAGCAGTCAACCCCCGGCGACAACCTATGGCTACACCTTC.

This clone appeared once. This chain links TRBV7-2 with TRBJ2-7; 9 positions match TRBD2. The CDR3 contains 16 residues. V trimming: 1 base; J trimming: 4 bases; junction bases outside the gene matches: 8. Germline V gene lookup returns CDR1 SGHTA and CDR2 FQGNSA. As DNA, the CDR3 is TGTGCCAGCAGCTTAGAAGGGACTAGCAGATCGTACGAGCAGTACTTC. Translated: CASSLEGTSRSYEQYF.

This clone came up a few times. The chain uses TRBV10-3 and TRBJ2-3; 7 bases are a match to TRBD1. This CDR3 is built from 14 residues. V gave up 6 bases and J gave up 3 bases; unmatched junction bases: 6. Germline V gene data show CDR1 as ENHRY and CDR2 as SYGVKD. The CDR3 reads CAIRITGATDTQYF. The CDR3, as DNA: TGTGCCATCAGAATTACAGGGGCAACAGATACGCAGTATTTT.